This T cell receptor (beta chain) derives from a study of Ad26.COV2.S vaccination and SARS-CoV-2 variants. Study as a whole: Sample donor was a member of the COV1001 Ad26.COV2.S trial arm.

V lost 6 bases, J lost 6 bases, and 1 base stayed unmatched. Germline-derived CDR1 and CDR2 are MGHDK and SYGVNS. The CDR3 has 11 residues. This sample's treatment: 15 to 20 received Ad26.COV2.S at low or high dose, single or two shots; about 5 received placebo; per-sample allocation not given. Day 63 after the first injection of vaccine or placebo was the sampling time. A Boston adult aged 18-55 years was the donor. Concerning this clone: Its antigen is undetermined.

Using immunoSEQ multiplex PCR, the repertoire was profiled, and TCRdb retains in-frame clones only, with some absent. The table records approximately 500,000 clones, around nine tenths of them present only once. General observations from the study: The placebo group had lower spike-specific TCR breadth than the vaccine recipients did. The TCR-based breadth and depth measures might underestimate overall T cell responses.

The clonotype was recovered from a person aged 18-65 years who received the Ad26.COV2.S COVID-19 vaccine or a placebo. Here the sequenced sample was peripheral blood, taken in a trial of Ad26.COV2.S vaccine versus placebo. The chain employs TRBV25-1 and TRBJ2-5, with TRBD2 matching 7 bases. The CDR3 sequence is CASRSGKTQYF. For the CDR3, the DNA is TGTGCCAGCAGAAGCGGGAAGACCCAGTACTTC.